The 15 T cell receptor beta chains below come from one sample, sequenced in a study of blood T cells in healthy people across ages. Through a sample-barcoded 5' primer and a J-beta primer mix, a second PCR was run for roughly 6 to 11 cycles. In TCRdb, the 5' RACE reads were re-called with MiXCR into one record per CDR3 protein. The sample has approximately 800,000 distinct CDR3 sequences; about 34% are singletons. Input material: blood. The receptors stem from a young man in good health.

The chain carries TRBV4-3 and TRBJ2-6; no clear D gene. The ends were cut back, 1 base at V and 3 bases at J, with 7 bases in the middle. Germline V gives CDR1 LGHNA, CDR2 YSLEER. The CDR3 runs 15 residues. CDR3 sequence (DNA): TGCGCCAGCAGCCAAGGACTCCTTGGGGCCAACGTCCTGACTTTC. This codes for CASSQGLLGANVLTF.

The V and J genes are TRBV12-5 and TRBJ2-1, with D perhaps TRBD2 (6 bases). V lost 5 bases, J lost 2 bases, and 13 bases lay in between. This CDR3 is built from 15 residues. The germline gives CDR1 LGHNT, CDR2 FRNRAP. CDR3: CASGRGGSAYNEQFF. The CDR3 DNA sequence: TGTGCTAGTGGTCGCGGAGGGTCGGCCTACAATGAGCAGTTCTTC.

In its sample, this clonotype was seen a few times. V usage is TRBV19 and J usage is TRBJ2-2; TRBD1 might be the D (6 bases). Germline CDR1 and CDR2: LNHDA and SQIVND (reference sequence). V dropped 11 bases and J dropped 1 base, with 23 bases sitting between them. This CDR3 has 17 amino acids. The CDR3 DNA reads TGTGCCGCCTCCGGGACAAGCCCTGTGTTGAACACCGGGGAGCTGTTTTTT. This codes for CAASGTSPVLNTGELFF.

This clonotype was seen a single time. At one end, the junction sequence differs from germline, possibly due to a read error. The chain uses TRBV7-2 and TRBJ2-1, with 12 bases lining up with TRBD2. This CDR3 is built from 16 residues. Germline V gene lookup returns CDR1 SGHTA and CDR2 FQGNSA. The CDR3 bases are TGTGCCGGCAGCTTAGGTCTAGCGGGGGGGACCAATGAGCAGTTCTTC. The encoded protein is CAGSLGLAGGTNEQFF.

The chain carries TRBV13 and TRBJ2-5; 7 bases map to TRBD1. TRBJ2-1 matches the DNA end more closely, so the J call is doubtful. The CDR3 sequence is 15 residues long. Germline V gene sequence: CDR1 PRHDT, CDR2 FYEKMQ (reference sequence). The CDR3 spells CASSLPTGWQETQFF. In DNA form, the CDR3 reads TGTGCCAGCAGCCTCCCGACAGGGTGGCAAGAGACCCAGTTCTTC.

The chain uses TRBV7-2 and TRBJ1-1, with a possible D match to TRBD1 (5 bases). Germline lookup yields CDR1 SGHTA and CDR2 FQGNSA. V lost 3 bases, J lost 5 bases, and 16 bases lay in between. The CDR3 extends over 15 amino acids. CDR3 bases: TGTGCCAGCAGCTTTTTCCCCCAGGGTGGGACTGAAGCTTTCTTT. Translation: CASSFFPQGGTEAFF.

The chain is built from TRBV7-2 and TRBJ2-7; D possibly matches TRBD1 or TRBD2 (5 bases each). CDR3 length equals 16 residues. Germline V lookup: CDR1 SGHTA, CDR2 FQGNSA. Trimming removed 5 bases from V and 5 bases from J, with 22 bases in between. CDR3 in DNA: TGTGCCAGCAGCCGCGCGCATGCTCAGGGAGAGGACGAGCAGTACTTC. Translation gives CASSRAHAQGEDEQYF. Together with reference TRBV7-2 and TRBJ2-7, the CDR3 gives the full variable domain: GAGVSQSPSNKVTEKGKDVELRCDPISGHTALYWYRQSLGQGLEFLIYFQGNSAPDKSGLPSDRFSAERTGGSVSTLTIQRTQQEDSAVYLCASSRAHAQGEDEQYFGPGTRLTVT.

The rearrangement links TRBV12-3 or TRBV12-4 to TRBJ1-2; D not resolved. Trimming took 7 bases from V and 8 from J, leaving 17 bases between them. This CDR3 has 13 residues. CDR3: CASNNNVVGGYTF. The CDR3 coding sequence is TGTGCCAGCAATAATAATGTGGTCGGCGGCTACACCTTC.

This clonotype has just a few counts. The chain couples TRBV6-1 to TRBJ1-1; weak D call: TRBD1 (5 bases). Trimming removed 11 bases from V and 4 bases from J, with 17 bases in between. CDR1 is MNHNS and CDR2 is SASEGT in the germline V gene. This CDR3 comprises 13 residues. The DNA for the CDR3 is TGTGCCGTCCCGATCCCGGGGGGCACTGAAGCTTTCTTT. Amino acids: CAVPIPGGTEAFF.

This clonotype came up a few times. This chain links TRBV6-2 or TRBV6-3 with TRBJ2-1, with 8 bases aligning to TRBD1. Germline-derived CDR1 and CDR2 are MNHEY and SVGEGT. V lost 6 bases to trimming and J lost 9 bases; unmatched junction nucleotides: 13. This CDR3 spans 15 amino acids. The CDR3: CASRKPGGALGEQFF. CDR3 coding DNA: TGTGCCAGCAGAAAACCAGGGGGCGCCTTGGGTGAGCAGTTCTTC.

This clonotype has ten or more counts. This sequence joins TRBV4-3 and TRBJ2-5, with 8 bases lining up with TRBD2. CDR1 and CDR2 (germline): LGHNA, YSLEER. This CDR3 spans 15 amino acids. The J segment lost 5 bases and the V segment lost 0 bases, leaving 5 bases of the junction unmatched. In DNA, the CDR3 is TGCGCCAGCAGCCAAGATCGGTTAGCGGGGGAGACCCAGTACTTC. Translation gives CASSQDRLAGETQYF.

This rearrangement joins TRBV4-3 to TRBJ1-1; 7 nucleotides match TRBD1. This CDR3 is built from 13 residues. CDR1 is LGHNA, CDR2 YSLEER, per germline. V was pared by 3 bases and J by 7 bases, with 5 bases of the junction left unmatched. This chain's CDR3 is CASSHTQGGEAFF. The CDR3 DNA sequence: TGCGCCAGCAGCCACACCCAGGGGGGTGAAGCTTTCTTT.

This clonotype was recorded once. The chain links TRBV5-1 to TRBJ2-1; TRBD1 agrees at 9 bases. This CDR3 is built from 17 residues. Germline V gene sequence: CDR1 SGHRS, CDR2 YFSETQ. The V gene end was trimmed by 2 bases and the J gene end by 6 bases; junction bases not matched to a gene: 12. In DNA, the CDR3 is TGCGCCAGCAGCTTAACTGGGGGGCGACAGGGGGGCAATGAGCAGTTCTTC. Translated: CASSLTGGRQGGNEQFF.

The chain couples TRBV21-1 to TRBJ1-5. TRBV21-1 represents a pseudogene. The CDR3 has 14 residues. CDR3 amino acids: CASSSGFHNQPQHF. CDR3 bases: TGTGCCAGCAGTAGCGGATTCCACAATCAGCCCCAGCATTTT.

J is TRBJ1-2 and V is TRBV10-3; no reliable D call. CDR1 is ENHRY, CDR2 SYGVKD, per germline. CDR3 length: 14 residues. The ends were cut back, 6 bases at V and 0 bases at J, with 11 bases in the middle. CDR3 bases: TGTGCCATCAGGACGGAGGAGGCTAACTATGGCTACACCTTC. This encodes CAIRTEEANYGYTF.